These 27 T cell receptor beta chains were all obtained from the same sample, sequenced in a study of shared clonotypes between healthy human individuals. Positive CCR7 selection of CD45RO-negative cells yielded the naive CD8 cells, and terminally differentiated effector memory CD45RA+ cells were excluded. TCRdb keeps only in-frame clones here, not all; method: immunoSEQ multiplex PCR. The data contain about 2.1 million clones, 93% of them singletons. Specimen: naive CD8+ T cells from PBMCs. These receptors originate from a man aged 18-30 years in good health. Some clones in this sample may be carry-over from other donors' samples.

The chain combines TRBV27 with TRBJ1-2; D uncertain. The CDR3 runs to 15 residues. CDR1 and CDR2 (germline): MNHEY, SMNVEV (reference sequence). V gave up 3 bases and J gave up 4 bases, with 15 bases separating them. The DNA for the CDR3 is TGTGCCAGCAGTTTCGGACCTCGGCGGGGCTATGGCTACACCTTC. Encoded protein: CASSFGPRRGYGYTF.

Notes on this clone: Other DNA sequences in this specimen translate into the identical CDR3. The chain has TRBV11-2 and TRBJ2-5; D might be TRBD2 (5 bases). Germline CDR1 and CDR2: SGHAT and FQNNGV. V dropped 1 base and J dropped 4 bases, with 13 bases sitting between them. This CDR3 contains 15 residues. This CDR3 reads CASSLVGGSGETQYF. The CDR3 bases are TGTGCCAGCAGCTTAGTAGGTGGGAGCGGAGAGACCCAGTACTTC.

The CDR3 nucleotides are TGTGCCAGCAGCCCGAAGGGACCTCTGAACACTGAAGCTTTCTTT. It codes for CASSPKGPLNTEAFF. The chain is built from TRBV11-2 and TRBJ1-1; a possible D gene is TRBD1 (5 bases). Trimming shortened V by 5 bases and J by 0 bases, and 13 bases separated the two germline ends. CDR3 length: 15 amino acids. Germline CDR1 is SGHAT and CDR2 is FQNNGV.

The chain joins TRBV7-6 to TRBJ2-6; D is perhaps TRBD1 (5 bases). The V gene lost 5 bases and the J gene lost 2 bases, with 10 bases spanning the gap. CDR3 length equals 15 residues. Per the germline V gene, CDR1 is SGHVS and CDR2 is FNYEAQ. CDR3 loop: CASSDRTPGANVLTF. DNA for the CDR3: TGTGCCAGCAGCGACCGGACACCTGGGGCCAACGTCCTGACTTTC.

The rearrangement uses TRBV29-1 and TRBJ2-5; TRBD2 matches at 7 bases. The CDR3 loop spans 13 amino acids. Per germline, CDR1 SQVTM and CDR2 ANQGSEA. The ends lost 5 bases at V and 7 bases at J; junction bases unmatched: 10. CDR3 amino acids: CSVRAGEAGTQYF. The CDR3 DNA reads as TGCAGCGTTCGGGCGGGAGAGGCGGGGACCCAGTACTTC.

The chain combines TRBV4-2 with TRBJ2-1; a weak D match, TRBD1 (7 bases). The V end was cut by 0 bases, the J end by 7 bases, with 19 bases between. This CDR3 has 17 residues. The germline V gene has CDR1 LGHNA and CDR2 YNFKEQ. CDR3 sequence: CASSQEVPRGERNEQFF. The CDR3 nucleotides are TGTGCCAGCAGCCAAGAGGTTCCCAGGGGGGAGAGGAATGAGCAGTTCTTC.

This clone was observed a few times. The V call is TRBV9, the J call TRBJ1-1; D is uncertain. Trimming removed 3 bases from V and 4 bases from J, with 13 bases in between. The CDR3 spans 14 residues. Germline V gene sequence: CDR1 SGDLS, CDR2 YYNGEE. The CDR3 protein is CASSDGLWGTEAFF. In nucleotides, the CDR3 is TGTGCCAGCAGCGACGGGCTTTGGGGCACTGAAGCTTTCTTT.

The chain has TRBV27 and TRBJ2-7; D not resolved. From germline, CDR1 is MNHEY and CDR2 SMNVEV (reference sequence). V lost 3 bases and J lost 6, with 15 bases in between. The CDR3 is made up of 14 amino acids. CDR3 amino acids: CASSFLYSRGEQYF. Written as DNA, the CDR3 is TGTGCCAGCAGTTTCCTCTATAGCAGAGGCGAGCAGTACTTC.

The V and J genes are TRBV11-2 and TRBJ2-5, with no clear D. V dropped 0 bases and J dropped 1 base, with 9 bases sitting between them. The CDR3 runs to 15 residues. Germline V gene lookup returns CDR1 SGHAT and CDR2 FQNNGV. Written as DNA, the CDR3 is TGTGCCAGCAGCTTAGAAGCGACACTCCAAGAGACCCAGTACTTC. Amino acid sequence: CASSLEATLQETQYF.

This chain links TRBV28 with TRBJ1-1; 9 positions agree with TRBD1. In germline, CDR1 is MDHEN, CDR2 SYDVKM. J was trimmed by 4 bases and V by 2 bases; bases with no gene match: 11. The CDR3 is 17 amino acids. The CDR3 region is CASSLDTGGASGTEAFF. CDR3 DNA: TGTGCCAGCAGTTTAGATACAGGGGGCGCTTCGGGCACTGAAGCTTTCTTT.

The gene calls are TRBV7-9 and TRBJ2-1, with 8 bases that match TRBD1. Looked up from germline, CDR1 is SEHNR and CDR2 is FQNEAQ (reference sequence). J was trimmed by 15 bases and V by 5 bases; bases with no gene match: 6. This CDR3 comprises 11 residues. Here the CDR3 reads CASSLGQGWFF. The CDR3 bases are TGTGCCAGCAGCCTAGGACAGGGTTGGTTCTTC.

The CDR3: CASSSRSSISTDTQYF. The CDR3 DNA is TGTGCCAGCAGTTCCCGGTCGTCCATAAGCACAGATACGCAGTATTTT. The chain combines TRBV27 with TRBJ2-3; D not certain. The germline gives CDR1 MNHEY, CDR2 SMNVEV (reference sequence). The CDR3 is 16 amino acids. V was cut by 4 bases and J by 0 bases, with 14 bases left in between.

V and J are TRBV7-9 and TRBJ2-7; perhaps TRBD1 as D (5 bases). With 4 bases removed from V and 3 bases from J, the gap between germline ends came to 13 bases. CDR3 size: 14 residues. CDR1 and CDR2 (germline): SEHNR, FQNEAQ (reference sequence). As DNA, the CDR3 is TGTGCCAGCAGCTCCCCACTAACAGGCTACGAGCAGTACTTC. Translated, it gives CASSSPLTGYEQYF.

This chain joins TRBV6-1 and TRBJ1-5; D call uncertain. The V gene lost 5 bases and the J gene lost 0 bases, with 5 bases spanning the gap. Germline V lookup: CDR1 MNHNS, CDR2 SASEGT. This CDR3 spans 13 amino acids. The CDR3 sequence: CASSLNSNQPQHF. Here the CDR3 DNA reads TGTGCCAGCAGTTTGAATAGCAATCAGCCCCAGCATTTT.

The CDR3 protein is CASSQVAPSYEQYF. CDR3 DNA: TGCGCCAGCAGCCAAGTTGCACCCTCCTACGAGCAGTACTTC. The chain combines TRBV4-1 with TRBJ2-7; unclear D gene. The germline V gene has CDR1 MGHRA and CDR2 YSYEKL. The CDR3 has 14 amino acids. The germline V and J ends were trimmed by 1 base and 0 bases, with 7 bases remaining between them.

The V call is TRBV7-9, the J call TRBJ2-7; 9 positions agree with TRBD2. V was pared by 0 bases and J by 0 bases, with 9 bases of the junction left unmatched. The CDR3 loop spans 18 amino acids. CDR1 and CDR2 (germline): SEHNR, FQNEAQ (reference sequence). CDR3 sequence reads: CASSLAGLAGYSSYEQYF. The CDR3 coding sequence is TGTGCCAGCAGCTTAGCGGGGCTAGCGGGATACAGCTCCTACGAGCAGTACTTC. Based on the CDR3 plus reference TRBV7-9 and TRBJ2-7, the full variable domain is DTGVSQNPRHKITKRGQNVTFRCDPISEHNRLYWYRQTLGQGPEFLTYFQNEAQLEKSRLLSDRFSAERPKGSFSTLEIQRTEQGDSAMYLCASSLAGLAGYSSYEQYFGPGTRLTVT.

This chain joins TRBV27 and TRBJ2-3; the match to TRBD2 covers 11 bases. Trimming took 5 bases from V and 2 from J; bases not matched to a gene: 6. The CDR3 runs 16 residues. Per the germline V gene, CDR1 is MNHEY and CDR2 is SMNVEV (reference sequence). In nucleotides, the CDR3 is TGTGCCAGCAGTCACAGACTAGCGGGGCTCACAGATACGCAGTATTTT. Encoded protein: CASSHRLAGLTDTQYF.

J is TRBJ1-2 and V is TRBV7-8; maybe TRBD1 (6 bases). The CDR3 extends over 18 amino acids. Trimming cost V 0 bases and J 0 bases, with 17 bases left between them. Germline lookup yields CDR1 SGHVS and CDR2 FQNEAQ. Written as DNA, the CDR3 is TGTGCCAGCAGCTTAGCTTCCCAGGGGCCGCGGCCTAACTATGGCTACACCTTC. It encodes CASSLASQGPRPNYGYTF.

This sequence joins TRBV21-1 and TRBJ2-2; TRBD2, the table's D call, lacks a check against the DNA. TRBV21-1 is an annotated pseudogene. The CDR3 covers 14 residues. Here the CDR3 reads CASSNPRDTGELFF. The CDR3, as DNA: TGTGCCAGCAGCAACCCGCGGGACACCGGGGAGCTGTTTTTT.

The chain employs TRBV7-8 and TRBJ2-5; 9 bases line up with TRBD1. The CDR3 length is 14 residues. V lost 3 bases, J lost 5 bases, and 4 bases stayed unmatched. Germline V lookup: CDR1 SGHVS, CDR2 FQNEAQ. In nucleotides, the CDR3 is TGTGCCAGCAGCTTGAAGACAGGGGGGGAGACCCAGTACTTC. It encodes CASSLKTGGETQYF.

The chain recombines TRBV7-9 with TRBJ2-1; the D gene is possibly TRBD2 (6 bases). Trimming cost V 1 base and J 5 bases, with 18 bases left between them. Germline assignment: CDR1 SEHNR and CDR2 FQNEAQ (reference sequence). This CDR3 is built from 17 residues. The CDR3 loop is CASSLGVAGTYHNEQFF. CDR3 nucleotides: TGTGCCAGCAGCTTAGGCGTCGCGGGAACCTACCACAATGAGCAGTTCTTC.

This clone was observed once. The chain recombines TRBV9 with TRBJ2-7; D is ambiguous. Trimming cost V 3 bases and J 6 bases, with 16 bases left between them. The CDR3 runs 14 residues. The germline V gene has CDR1 SGDLS and CDR2 YYNGEE. CDR3 coding DNA: TGTGCCAGCAGCGCCACGACTCCTGACGCCGAGCAGTACTTC. Translated, it gives CASSATTPDAEQYF.

The chain combines TRBV30 with TRBJ1-3; D is uncertain. This CDR3 region has 14 residues. Germline CDR1 is GTSNPN and CDR2 is SVGIG (reference sequence). V shed 0 bases and J shed 2 bases, with 8 bases lying between them. CDR3 loop: CAWSVQATGNTIYF. CDR3 nucleotides: TGTGCCTGGAGTGTACAAGCTACTGGAAACACCATATATTTT.

This clone was recorded only once. This CDR3 reads CASSLTSTEFYEQYF. The DNA for the CDR3 is TGTGCCAGTAGCCTTACCTCGACAGAATTCTACGAGCAGTACTTC. This chain links TRBV19 with TRBJ2-7; the D gene is possibly TRBD1 (5 bases). Germline assignment: CDR1 LNHDA and CDR2 SQIVND (reference sequence). V lost 6 bases to trimming and J lost 3 bases, with 18 bases between them. The CDR3 totals 15 residues.

The chain recombines TRBV4-3 with TRBJ2-7, with D perhaps matching TRBD2 (6 bases). Per the germline V gene, CDR1 is LGHNA and CDR2 is YSLEER. V lost 2 bases, J lost 2 bases, and 10 bases lay in between. CDR3 size: 14 residues. The CDR3 is CASSQFSGPYEQYF. CDR3 coding DNA: TGCGCCAGCAGCCAATTTAGCGGTCCCTACGAGCAGTACTTC.

The V and J genes are TRBV7-6 and TRBJ2-7; D may match TRBD1 or TRBD2 (6 bases each). The V and J ends lost 4 bases and 3 bases respectively, with 13 bases between them. The germline V gene encodes CDR1 SGHVS and CDR2 FNYEAQ. This CDR3 spans 14 amino acids. For the CDR3, the DNA is TGTGCCAGCAGCTCCAGACAGGAGGGCTACGAGCAGTACTTC. Translation: CASSSRQEGYEQYF.

The rearrangement links TRBV11-2 to TRBJ1-6, with 8 bases identical to TRBD1. CDR1 and CDR2 (germline): SGHAT, FQNNGV. This CDR3 comprises 15 residues. V trimming: 0 bases; J trimming: 7 bases; junction bases outside the gene matches: 2. CDR3 nucleotides: TGTGCCAGCAGCTTAGAAGGACAGGGAAATTCACCCCTCCACTTT. This sequence encodes CASSLEGQGNSPLHF.